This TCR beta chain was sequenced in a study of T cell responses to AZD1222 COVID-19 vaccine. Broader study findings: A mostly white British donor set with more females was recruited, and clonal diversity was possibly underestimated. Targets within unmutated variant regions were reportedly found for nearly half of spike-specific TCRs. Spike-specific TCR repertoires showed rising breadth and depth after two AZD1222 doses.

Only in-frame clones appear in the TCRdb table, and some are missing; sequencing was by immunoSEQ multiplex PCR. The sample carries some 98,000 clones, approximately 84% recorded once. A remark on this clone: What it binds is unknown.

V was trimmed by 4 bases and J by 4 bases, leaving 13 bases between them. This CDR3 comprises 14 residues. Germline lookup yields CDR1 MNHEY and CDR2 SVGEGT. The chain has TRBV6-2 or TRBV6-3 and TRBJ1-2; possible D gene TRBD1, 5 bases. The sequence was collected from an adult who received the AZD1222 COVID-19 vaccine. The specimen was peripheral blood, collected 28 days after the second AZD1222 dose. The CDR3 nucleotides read TGTGCCAGCAGTTTGAGCAAGACAGTCTATGGCTACACCTTC. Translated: CASSLSKTVYGYTF.